This TCR beta chain was recovered during a study of shared clonotypes between healthy human individuals. Germline assignment: CDR1 PRHDT and CDR2 FYEKMQ (reference sequence). The CDR3 has 16 amino acids. Trimming left V 5 bases short and J 1 base short, with 17 bases between. Assay: immunoSEQ multiplex PCR; the TCRdb copy retains only in-frame clones and omits some. The sample has some 2,500,000 clones, under 95% seen once. This TCR came from a man aged 18 to 35 in good health. Some clones in this sample may be carry-over from other donors' samples. The rearrangement links TRBV13 to TRBJ1-1; perhaps TRBD1 as D (6 bases). The sequenced material came from naive CD4+ T cells from PBMCs. Subset denoted: CD45RA+ positively selected. The CDR3 sequence: CASSPWGAVGNTEAFF. CDR3 nucleotides: TGTGCCAGCAGCCCTTGGGGGGCCGTGGGGAACACTGAAGCTTTCTTT. The entire variable domain, with the rest obtained from reference TRBV13 and TRBJ1-1, is as follows: AAGVIQSPRHLIKEKRETATLKCYPIPRHDTVYWYQQGPGQDPQFLISFYEKMQSDKGSIPDRFSAQQFSDYHSELNMSSLELGDSALYFCASSPWGAVGNTEAFFGQGTRLTVV.